Sequencing of this T cell receptor (beta chain) was carried out in a study of T cell responses to AZD1222 COVID-19 vaccine. Study-wide context: Second-dose groups at about 4 or about 12 weeks were pooled. Findings of the study overall: Donors were largely white British and mainly female; clonal diversity was possibly underestimated. Repertoires were collected only later (after the peak T cell response had occurred).

Germline assignment: CDR1 LNHDA and CDR2 SQIVND (reference sequence). Trimming pared 7 bases from V and 0 bases from J, leaving 16 bases between. This CDR3 spans 16 amino acids. Comment on this clone: Its antigen remains unidentified.

Measured with immunoSEQ multiplex PCR; TCRdb has only the in-frame clones, and not every one. This repertoire shows under 170,000 clones, 90% to 95% found once; its top ten account for around 1.3%. This TCR was sampled from an adult in good health. The gene calls are TRBV19 and TRBJ1-5; the D gene is possibly TRBD1 (5 bases). This material consisted of peripheral blood, taken on day 0 of AZD1222 vaccination. This CDR3 reads CASNRRKGYSNQPQHF. The CDR3 DNA reads as TGTGCCAGTAATAGGCGGAAGGGGTATAGCAATCAGCCCCAGCATTTT.